The rows below give T cell receptor beta chains drawn from one sample of a study of naive and memory T cell subsets. TCRdb independently ran MiXCR on the UMI-ligation and nested PCR reads; one entry per CDR3 protein. Of some 85,000 distinct CDR3 sequences detected, around 13% appear once; the ten largest clones hold 0.9% to 1%. The material sequenced was central memory CD4+ T cells from blood. Receptor source: a human donor in good health. The CDR3 runs from the conserved cysteine through the conserved F or W. D genes are given only for firm matches. Part of the rows lack a size; the others show once, few, many or a class for expanded clones.

d_gene: NA; abundance: few; j_gene: TRBJ2-3; v_gene: TRBV6-1; CDR3aa: CASSDPTRARGTDTQYF; CDR3nt: TGTGCCAGCAGTGACCCGACTAGGGCTAGAGGCACAGATACGCAGTATTTT
d_gene: NA; abundance: NA; j_gene: TRBJ2-1; v_gene: TRBV19; CDR3aa: CASSGRVYEQFF; CDR3nt: TGTGCCAGTAGCGGGAGAGTGTATGAGCAGTTCTTC
d_gene: NA; abundance: few; j_gene: TRBJ1-1; v_gene: TRBV12-3/TRBV12-4; CDR3aa: CASSIGAGRFTEAFF; CDR3nt: TGTGCCAGCAGCATCGGGGCAGGGAGGTTTACTGAAGCTTTCTTT
d_gene: NA; abundance: many; j_gene: TRBJ1-5; v_gene: TRBV5-1; CDR3aa: CASSLEGGLQPQHF; CDR3nt: TGCGCCAGCAGCTTGGAGGGGGGGCTTCAGCCCCAGCATTTT
d_gene: NA; abundance: many; j_gene: TRBJ2-1; v_gene: TRBV30; CDR3aa: CAWSGESRSYNEQFF; CDR3nt: TGTGCCTGGAGTGGGGAGTCGAGGTCCTACAATGAGCAGTTCTTC
d_gene: NA; abundance: NA; j_gene: TRBJ2-4; v_gene: TRBV12-3/TRBV12-4; CDR3aa: CASCRPQVAKNIQYF; CDR3nt: TGTGCCAGCTGTCGACCCCAGGTAGCCAAAAACATTCAGTACTTC
d_gene: NA; abundance: few; j_gene: TRBJ2-5; v_gene: TRBV11-2; CDR3aa: CASSLGDRSETQYF; CDR3nt: TGTGCCAGCAGCTTAGGGGACCGCTCAGAGACCCAGTACTTC
d_gene: TRBD2; abundance: NA; j_gene: TRBJ2-3; v_gene: TRBV10-3; CDR3aa: CAISAGGGTDTQYF; CDR3nt: TGTGCCATCAGTGCGGGAGGTGGAACAGATACGCAGTATTTT
d_gene: TRBD1; abundance: NA; j_gene: TRBJ2-7; v_gene: TRBV20-1; CDR3aa: CSAPLGTGRYEQYF; CDR3nt: TGCAGTGCTCCACTTGGGACAGGGAGGTACGAGCAGTACTTC
d_gene: NA; abundance: NA; j_gene: TRBJ2-1; v_gene: TRBV30; CDR3aa: CAWTVTYNEQFF; CDR3nt: TGTGCCTGGACAGTCACCTACAATGAGCAGTTCTTC
d_gene: NA; abundance: few; j_gene: TRBJ1-1; v_gene: TRBV7-2; CDR3aa: CASSLDRTNTEAFF; CDR3nt: TGTGCCAGCAGCTTAGACAGAACGAACACTGAAGCTTTCTTT
d_gene: NA; abundance: few; j_gene: TRBJ2-1; v_gene: TRBV7-2; CDR3aa: CASSKVISTKSSYNEQFF; CDR3nt: TGTGCCAGCAGCAAAGTTATTAGCACAAAGAGCTCCTACAATGAGCAGTTCTTC
d_gene: NA; abundance: NA; j_gene: TRBJ1-2; v_gene: TRBV5-5; CDR3aa: CASSLPRSATDSDYTF; CDR3nt: TGTGCCAGCAGCTTGCCTCGGTCCGCCACGGACAGTGACTACACCTTC
d_gene: NA; abundance: few; j_gene: TRBJ2-7; v_gene: TRBV6-5; CDR3aa: CASKLQGGTSEPYEQYF; CDR3nt: TGTGCCAGCAAGCTACAGGGGGGGACTAGTGAACCCTACGAGCAGTACTTC
d_gene: NA; abundance: NA; j_gene: TRBJ2-1; v_gene: TRBV5-5; CDR3aa: CASSLDRGEQFF; CDR3nt: TGTGCCAGCAGCTTGGATCGTGGTGAGCAGTTCTTC
d_gene: TRBD2; abundance: many; j_gene: TRBJ2-3; v_gene: TRBV12-3/TRBV12-4; CDR3aa: CASGQNSGRAGDTQYF; CDR3nt: TGTGCCAGCGGCCAAAATAGCGGGAGGGCCGGGGATACGCAGTATTTT
d_gene: TRBD1; abundance: many; j_gene: TRBJ2-7; v_gene: TRBV12-5; CDR3aa: CASGQDRGSEQYF; CDR3nt: TGTGCTAGTGGACAGGACAGGGGGTCCGAGCAGTACTTC
d_gene: NA; abundance: many; j_gene: TRBJ2-7; v_gene: TRBV7-2; CDR3aa: CASSLAATSGTGVWQYF; CDR3nt: TGTGCCAGCAGCTTAGCGGCGACTAGCGGGACAGGGGTTTGGCAGTACTTC
d_gene: TRBD2; abundance: few; j_gene: TRBJ2-1; v_gene: TRBV5-1; CDR3aa: CASSPIPLAGSYNEQFF; CDR3nt: TGCGCCAGCAGCCCCATTCCATTAGCGGGGTCCTACAATGAGCAGTTCTTC
d_gene: NA; abundance: NA; j_gene: TRBJ2-2; v_gene: TRBV7-9; CDR3aa: CASSKFASEVPGELFF; CDR3nt: TGTGCCAGCAGCAAGTTTGCTAGCGAAGTCCCCGGGGAGCTGTTTTTT
d_gene: NA; abundance: NA; j_gene: TRBJ1-5; v_gene: TRBV4-3; CDR3aa: CASSQDLVGGIQHF; CDR3nt: TGCGCCAGCAGCCAAGATCTAGTAGGAGGAATCCAGCATTTT
d_gene: TRBD2; abundance: NA; j_gene: TRBJ2-5; v_gene: TRBV29-1; CDR3aa: CSVDWTSGRQTQYF; CDR3nt: TGCAGCGTTGATTGGACTAGCGGTAGACAGACCCAGTACTTC
d_gene: TRBD2; abundance: NA; j_gene: TRBJ2-7; v_gene: TRBV20-1; CDR3aa: CSARGLLAGGGSPYEQYF; CDR3nt: TGCAGTGCTAGGGGATTGCTAGCGGGAGGTGGGTCCCCCTACGAGCAGTACTTC
d_gene: TRBD2; abundance: few; j_gene: TRBJ2-1; v_gene: TRBV27; CDR3aa: CASSLLRLAGGPHNEQFF; CDR3nt: TGTGCCAGCAGTTTATTACGGCTAGCGGGAGGGCCTCACAATGAGCAGTTCTTC
d_gene: TRBD1; abundance: few; j_gene: TRBJ1-6; v_gene: TRBV19; CDR3aa: CASRRQGLESPLHF; CDR3nt: TGTGCCAGTAGGCGACAGGGTCTCGAATCACCCCTCCACTTT
d_gene: NA; abundance: many; j_gene: TRBJ1-5; v_gene: TRBV3-1; CDR3aa: CASSPTFYSNQPQHF; CDR3nt: TGTGCCAGCAGCCCGACATTCTATAGCAATCAGCCCCAGCATTTT
d_gene: NA; abundance: NA; j_gene: TRBJ2-7; v_gene: TRBV19; CDR3aa: CASSRALLSYEQYF; CDR3nt: TGTGCCAGTAGTCGCGCTTTACTTTCCTACGAGCAGTACTTC